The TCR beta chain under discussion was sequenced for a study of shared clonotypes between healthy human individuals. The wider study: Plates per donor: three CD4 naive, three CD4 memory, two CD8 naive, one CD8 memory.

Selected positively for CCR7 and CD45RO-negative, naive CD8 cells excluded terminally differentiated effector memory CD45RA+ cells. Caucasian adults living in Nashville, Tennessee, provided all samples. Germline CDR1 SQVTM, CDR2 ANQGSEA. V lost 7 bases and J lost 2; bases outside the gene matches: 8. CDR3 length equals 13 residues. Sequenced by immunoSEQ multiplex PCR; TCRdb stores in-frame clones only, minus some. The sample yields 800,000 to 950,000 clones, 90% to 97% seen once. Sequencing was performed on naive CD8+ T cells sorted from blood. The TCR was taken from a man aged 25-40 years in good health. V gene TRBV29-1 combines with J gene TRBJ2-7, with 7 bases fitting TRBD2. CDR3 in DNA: TGCAGCGGAACAGAAGCGGGAACCTACGAGCAGTACTTC. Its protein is CSGTEAGTYEQYF.